The sequence of this T cell receptor (beta chain) was determined in a study of cytomegalovirus exposure and HLA in healthy donors. The CDR3 contains 15 residues. Germline lookup yields CDR1 MGHDK and CDR2 SYGVNS. The ends were cut back, 5 bases at V and 0 bases at J, with 13 bases in the middle. Whole-study results and caveats: Among immune exposure information, only CMV serostatus was available. Diagnosis of cytomegalovirus status made by the classifier reportedly showed high specificity and sensitivity. The study designated about 160 TCR beta chains cytomegalovirus-associated. In an earlier analysis, most TCR beta V segments were productive about 87% or about 30% of the time.

For this clone: Antigen unknown.

The primer mix had 60 Vbeta and 13 Jbeta primers. Data came from immunoSEQ multiplex PCR; TCRdb stores just in-frame clones and leaves some out. The repertoire holds approximately 160,000 clones, with roughly four fifths as singletons. This clonotype was obtained from a man aged 50-59 years in good health and CMV-seropositive. The sequencing sample was made of PBMCs. The rearrangement uses TRBV25-1 and TRBJ1-1; D not resolved. The CDR3 loop reads CASSLTEAMNTEAFF. The CDR3 DNA sequence: TGTGCCAGCAGTTTAACGGAGGCGATGAACACTGAAGCTTTCTTT. The variable domain in full, with the rest retrieved from reference TRBV25-1 and TRBJ1-1, is EADIYQTPRYLVIGTGKKITLECSQTMGHDKMYWYQQDPGMELHLIHYSYGVNSTEKGDLSSESTVSRIRTEHFPLTLESARPSHTSQYLCASSLTEAMNTEAFFGQGTRLTVV.